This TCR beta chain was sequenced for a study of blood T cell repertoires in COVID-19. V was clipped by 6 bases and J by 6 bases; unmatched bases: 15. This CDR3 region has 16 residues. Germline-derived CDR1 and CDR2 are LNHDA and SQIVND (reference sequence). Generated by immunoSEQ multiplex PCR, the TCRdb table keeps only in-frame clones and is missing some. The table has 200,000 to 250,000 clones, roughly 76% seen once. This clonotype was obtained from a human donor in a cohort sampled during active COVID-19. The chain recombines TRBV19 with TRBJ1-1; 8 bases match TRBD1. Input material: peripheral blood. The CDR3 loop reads CASRSPIGQGKAEAFF. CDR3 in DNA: TGTGCCAGTAGAAGTCCTATAGGACAGGGCAAGGCTGAAGCTTTCTTT.